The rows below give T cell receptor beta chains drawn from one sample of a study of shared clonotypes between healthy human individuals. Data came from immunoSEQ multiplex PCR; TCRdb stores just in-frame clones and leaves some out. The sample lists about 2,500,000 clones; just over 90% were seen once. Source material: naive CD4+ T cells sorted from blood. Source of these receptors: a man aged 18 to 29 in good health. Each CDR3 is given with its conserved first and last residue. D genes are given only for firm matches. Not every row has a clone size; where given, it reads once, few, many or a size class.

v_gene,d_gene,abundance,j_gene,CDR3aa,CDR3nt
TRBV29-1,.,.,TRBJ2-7,CSVEDGSSYEQYF,TGCAGCGTTGAAGACGGGAGCTCCTACGAGCAGTACTTC
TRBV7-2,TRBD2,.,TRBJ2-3,CASSPTGGRPDTQYF,TGTGCCAGCAGCCCCACGGGAGGGAGGCCGGATACGCAGTATTTT
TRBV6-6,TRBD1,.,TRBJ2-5,CASKGRDRGEETQYF,TGTGCCAGCAAGGGGAGGGACAGGGGAGAGGAGACCCAGTACTTC
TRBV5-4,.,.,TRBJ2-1,CASSSGTSAYNEQFF,TGTGCCAGCAGCTCCGGGACGTCAGCCTACAATGAGCAGTTCTTC
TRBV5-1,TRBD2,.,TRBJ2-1,CASSSSGGPWDEQFF,TGCGCCAGCAGCTCCTCGGGGGGGCCATGGGATGAGCAGTTCTTC
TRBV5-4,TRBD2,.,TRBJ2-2,CASSLAMGLAASGGELFF,TGTGCCAGCAGCTTGGCCATGGGACTAGCGGCCTCGGGGGGGGAGCTGTTTTTT
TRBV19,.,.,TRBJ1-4,CASSIGANEKLFF,TGTGCCAGTAGTATCGGAGCTAATGAAAAACTGTTTTTT
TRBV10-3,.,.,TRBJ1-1,CAISESIQAFF,TGTGCCATCAGTGAGTCGATTCAAGCTTTCTTT
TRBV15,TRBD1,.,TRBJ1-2,CATSRGTVANYGYTF,TGTGCCACCAGCAGGGGGACAGTAGCTAACTATGGCTACACCTTC
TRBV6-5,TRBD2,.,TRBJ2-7,CATGLTSASYEQYF,TGTGCCACCGGCCTGACTAGCGCCTCCTACGAGCAGTACTTC
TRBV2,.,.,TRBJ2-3,CASSVGGLGTDTQYF,TGTGCCAGCAGTGTAGGGGGTTTGGGCACAGATACGCAGTATTTT
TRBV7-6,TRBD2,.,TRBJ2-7,CASRTNSGSGEQYF,TGTGCCAGCAGGACAAATAGCGGGAGTGGGGAGCAGTACTTC
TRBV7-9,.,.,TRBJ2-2,CASSLTGLTGELFF,TGTGCCAGCAGCTTAACAGGGCTAACCGGGGAGCTGTTTTTT
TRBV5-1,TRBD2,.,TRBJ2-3,CASSPRTSGSADTQYF,TGCGCCAGCAGCCCACGGACTAGCGGGAGCGCAGATACGCAGTATTTT
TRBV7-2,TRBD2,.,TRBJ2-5,CASSLGGGQETQYF,TGTGCCAGCAGCTTAGGGGGAGGGCAAGAGACCCAGTACTTC
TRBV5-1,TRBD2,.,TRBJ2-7,CASSYSGIRSYEQYF,TGCGCCAGCAGCTACAGCGGGATCCGCTCCTACGAGCAGTACTTC
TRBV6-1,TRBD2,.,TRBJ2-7,CASQPESRGTYEQYF,TGTGCCAGCCAGCCCGAATCGCGGGGGACCTACGAGCAGTACTTC
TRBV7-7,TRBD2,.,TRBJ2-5,CASSLSLLAGHQYF,TGTGCTAGCAGCTTATCCCTACTAGCGGGGCACCAGTACTTC
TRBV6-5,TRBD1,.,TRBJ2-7,CASSRGQDMYEQYF,TGTGCCAGCAGTCGAGGACAGGATATGTACGAGCAGTACTTC
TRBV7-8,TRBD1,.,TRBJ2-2,CASSLRGPGELFF,TGTGCCAGCAGCTTAAGGGGGCCCGGGGAGCTGTTTTTT
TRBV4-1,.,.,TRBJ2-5,CASRGYQETQYF,TGCGCCTCGCGAGGCTACCAAGAGACCCAGTACTTC
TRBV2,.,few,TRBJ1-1,CASSVAGSTEAFF,TGTGCCAGCAGTGTCGCAGGGTCGACTGAAGCTTTCTTT
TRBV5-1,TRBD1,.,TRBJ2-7,CASSLEQGSSYEQYF,TGCGCCAGCAGCTTGGAACAGGGGAGCTCCTACGAGCAGTACTTC
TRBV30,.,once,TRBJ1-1,CAYYTGKYTEAFF,TGTGCCTACTACACAGGGAAATACACTGAAGCTTTCTTT
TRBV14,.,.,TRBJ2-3,CASSQDARTDTQYF,TGTGCCAGCAGCCAAGATGCGCGGACAGATACGCAGTATTTT
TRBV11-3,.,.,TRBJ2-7,CASSLALPQYF,TGTGCCAGCAGCTTGGCGCTACCGCAGTACTTC
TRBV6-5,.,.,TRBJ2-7,CASSRTAYEQYF,TGTGCCAGCAGCAGGACAGCGTACGAGCAGTACTTC
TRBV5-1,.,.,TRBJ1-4,CASSLVGGAGEKLFF,TGCGCCAGCAGCTTGGTTGGGGGCGCGGGTGAAAAACTGTTTTTT
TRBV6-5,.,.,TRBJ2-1,CASSYREVGRYNEQFF,TGTGCCAGCAGTTACAGGGAAGTGGGGAGATACAATGAGCAGTTCTTC
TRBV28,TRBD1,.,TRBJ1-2,CASTPGQGIANYGYTF,TGTGCCAGCACCCCCGGACAGGGCATCGCGAACTATGGCTACACCTTC
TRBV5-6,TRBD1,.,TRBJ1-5,CASSFTGDRDNQPQHF,TGTGCCAGCAGCTTTACCGGGGACAGGGACAATCAGCCCCAGCATTTT
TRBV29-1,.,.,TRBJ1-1,CSGRGGPNTEAFF,TGCAGCGGGAGGGGGGGCCCGAACACTGAAGCTTTCTTT
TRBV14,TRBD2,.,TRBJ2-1,CASSQDPGLAVYNEQFF,TGTGCCAGCAGCCAAGACCCGGGACTAGCGGTCTACAATGAGCAGTTCTTC
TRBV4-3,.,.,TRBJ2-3,CASSQGSPRSTDTQYF,TGCGCCAGCAGCCAAGGTTCTCCTCGTAGCACAGATACGCAGTATTTT
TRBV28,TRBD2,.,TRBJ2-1,CASSLAGLAGVNEQFF,TGTGCCAGCAGTTTAGCGGGACTAGCGGGGGTAAATGAGCAGTTCTTC
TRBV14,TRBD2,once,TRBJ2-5,CASSLTSGRKETQYF,TGTGCCAGCAGCCTGACTAGCGGGAGAAAGGAGACCCAGTACTTC
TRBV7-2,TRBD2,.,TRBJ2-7,CASSLETSGLYEQYF,TGTGCCAGCAGCTTAGAAACTAGCGGCCTTTACGAGCAGTACTTC
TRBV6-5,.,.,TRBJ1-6,CASGGWSSYNSPLHF,TGTGCCAGCGGTGGGTGGAGCTCCTATAATTCACCCCTCCACTTT
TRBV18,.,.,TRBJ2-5,CASSPEGSLYF,TGTGCCAGCTCACCAGAAGGCTCCTTGTACTTC
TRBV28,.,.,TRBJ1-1,CASSPNYLWTEAFF,TGTGCCAGCAGCCCTAACTACCTTTGGACTGAAGCTTTCTTT
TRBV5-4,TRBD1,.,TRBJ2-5,CATQLRDREQETQYF,TGTGCCACCCAACTCCGGGACAGGGAACAAGAGACCCAGTACTTC